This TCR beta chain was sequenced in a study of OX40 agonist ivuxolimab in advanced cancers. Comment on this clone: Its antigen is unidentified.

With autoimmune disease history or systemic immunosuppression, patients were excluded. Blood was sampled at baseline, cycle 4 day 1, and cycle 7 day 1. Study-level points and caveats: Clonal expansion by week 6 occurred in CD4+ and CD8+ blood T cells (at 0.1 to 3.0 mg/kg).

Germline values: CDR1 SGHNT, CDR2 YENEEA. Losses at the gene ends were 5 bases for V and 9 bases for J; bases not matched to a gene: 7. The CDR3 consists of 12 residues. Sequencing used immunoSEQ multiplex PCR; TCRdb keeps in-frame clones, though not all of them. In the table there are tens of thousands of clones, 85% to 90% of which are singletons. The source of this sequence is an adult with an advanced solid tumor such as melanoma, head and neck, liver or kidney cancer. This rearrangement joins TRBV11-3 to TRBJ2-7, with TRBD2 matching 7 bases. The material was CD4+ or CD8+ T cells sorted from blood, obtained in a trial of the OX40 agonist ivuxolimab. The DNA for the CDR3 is TGTGCCAGCAGCCGAGAGCCTAGCGGGCAGTACTTC. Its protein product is CASSREPSGQYF.